This entry describes one T cell receptor beta chain. The antigen remains undetermined. Amplification used 60 Vbeta primers and 13 Jbeta primers. The data were produced by immunoSEQ multiplex PCR, yet TCRdb's version contains in-frame clones alone and is incomplete. This table has around 85,000 clones, 65% to 80% appearing once. The data were obtained in a study of cytomegalovirus exposure and HLA in healthy donors. The overall study: A data release that came early held about 89 million unique TCRs from HLA-typed donors.

Overall study results and limits: As was reported, the HLA-A and HLA-B alleles of most subjects were accurately predicted from TCR beta sequences. Cytomegalovirus status was reportedly diagnosed by the classifier with high sensitivity and specificity.

This CDR3 is 10 amino acids long. The V end lost 7 bases, the J end lost 8 bases, and 8 bases lay between the germline ends. The germline V gene has CDR1 MRHNA and CDR2 SNTAGT. The sequence was collected from a man aged 60-69 years in good health and CMV-seronegative. The rearrangement uses TRBV6-4 and TRBJ1-2, with no clear D. The sequenced material came from PBMCs. CDR3 sequence reads: CASTGNGYTF. DNA for the CDR3: TGTGCCAGCACCGGGAACGGCTACACCTTC.